This TCR beta chain was sequenced for a study of shared clonotypes between healthy human individuals. Naive CD8 cells were CD45RO-negative, positively selected for CCR7, excluding terminally differentiated effector memory CD45RA+ cells. Several immunoSEQ 96-well plates shared each subset's DNA, each plate a replicate. The assay was immunoSEQ multiplex PCR, and TCRdb's table has in-frame clones only and misses some. Of around 1.9 million clones in the sample, roughly 91% are singletons; the top ten hold more than 1.5%. V gave up 5 bases and J gave up 0 bases, with 15 bases separating them. Germline CDR1 and CDR2: SGHAT and FQNNGV. The CDR3 has 16 residues. Findings and caveats of the study: The study found about 4.6% of naive CD4 clonotypes shared across several donors. A reduction in generation probabilities was seen for non-shared clonotypes relative to those shared by all four donors.

Details on this clone: No antigen is known for it.

This sequence joins TRBV11-2 and TRBJ2-3; no definite D call. The clonotype originates from a man between 18 and 35 years old in good health. Some clones in this sample may be carry-over from other donors' samples. Sequenced: naive CD8+ T cells from PBMCs. As DNA, the CDR3 is TGTGCCAGCAGCCCCGATTTTCGATATAGCACAGATACGCAGTATTTT. It translates to CASSPDFRYSTDTQYF.